This TCR beta chain appears in the sequencing data of a study of blood T cells in healthy people across ages. The ends lost 3 bases at V and 5 bases at J; junction bases unmatched: 0. Germline V CDR1 and CDR2: MNHNS, SASEGT. The CDR3 spans 14 residues. Primers used in a second PCR of about 6 to 11 cycles were a sample-barcoded 5' primer and a J-beta primer mix. Samples each returned at least 2.5 million CDR3-containing paired-end reads. Each CDR3 protein gets one entry after TCRdb re-called the 5' RACE reads with MiXCR. The sample has approximately 690,000 distinct CDR3 sequences, 40% to 45% seen once; the top ten hold about 30%. Per-sample yields of isolated PBMCs were at least 6.5 million.

The V gene is TRBV6-1, the J gene TRBJ2-3, with 12 bases lining up with TRBD2. The source material was blood. The sequence derives from a man older than 75 in good health. The CDR3 spells CASSETSGRDTQYF. Here the CDR3 DNA reads TGTGCCAGCAGTGAGACTAGCGGGAGAGATACGCAGTATTTT.